This T cell receptor (beta chain) derives from a study of post-analysis software for immune sequencing data. Whole-study context: Included among the disease courses, which were recorded for the cohort, were relapsing-remitting, secondary progressive and progressive-relapsing multiple sclerosis. Study outcomes and limitations: Multiple sclerosis was associated with a significant reduction in normalized Chao1 diversity relative to controls. TRBV segments more frequent in patients than in controls numbered five and included TRBV5-6, TRBV5-1 and TRBV20-1.

To note about this clonotype: Its antigen is undetermined.

This CDR3 has 14 amino acids. Germline CDR1 SGHRS, CDR2 YFSETQ. Trimming took 3 bases from V and 4 from J, leaving 13 bases between them. Presence of unique molecular identifiers characterized the TCR beta cDNA libraries. TCRdb analysed the PCR reads with MiXCR anew, one entry per CDR3 protein. Among about 540,000 distinct CDR3 sequences listed, around a third were seen once. The V and J genes are TRBV5-1 and TRBJ1-2; D is perhaps TRBD1 (5 bases). This receptor was identified in a girl younger than 18 with multiple sclerosis. The sequenced sample consisted of blood. CDR3 residues: CASSSPGTAYGYTF. The CDR3 DNA sequence: TGCGCCAGCAGCTCCCCAGGGACGGCCTATGGCTACACCTTC.